This T cell receptor beta chain derives from a study of metastatic and nonmetastatic thyroid tumors. In regard to this clone: What it recognizes is unknown. The junction does not match germline at one end; this may be a read error.

The CDR3 covers 17 residues. Germline lookup yields CDR1 SGHVS and CDR2 FQNEAQ. Using MiXCR, TCRdb reanalyzed the PCR reads. The sample gives about 53,000 clones, 20% of which show up once; about 4.1% is in the top ten. No patient received treatment before thyroid surgery. Regarding the study as a whole: Significantly higher TCR beta diversity was reportedly seen in malignant thyroid tumors than benign nodules, in blood and tumor.

V gene TRBV7-8 combines with J gene TRBJ2-1, with TRBD2 identical over 13 bases. The origin of this receptor is a female donor with papillary thyroid cancer or a benign thyroid nodule (not recorded which). Some clones in this sample may be carry-over from other donors' samples. The sample was blood. CDR3 sequence: CDSGMVRGLAGNNEQFF. CDR3 DNA sequence: TGTGACAGCGGAATGGTCCGGGGACTAGCGGGAAACAATGAGCAGTTCTTC.